This T cell receptor beta chain was identified in a study of cytomegalovirus exposure and HLA in healthy donors. About the research overall: In an earlier analysis, 95 million to 140 million unique TCR beta sequences were found from some 180 million T cells.

Trimming cost V 1 base and J 6 bases, with 7 bases left between them. The germline gives CDR1 PRHDT, CDR2 FYEKMQ (reference sequence). The CDR3 has 12 residues. It was with 60 Vbeta and 13 Jbeta primers that the PCR ran. Some clones are missing from TCRdb's copy, which holds only in-frame ones; the method was immunoSEQ multiplex PCR. Here the sample spans approximately 280,000 clones, about nine tenths being singletons. Findings and limits, study-wide: Solely CMV serostatus was available to characterize immune exposure. According to reports, the classifier identified cytomegalovirus status with high specificity and sensitivity.

Notes on this clone: No antigen is known for it.

This TCR came from a man aged 35-49 years in good health and CMV-seropositive. The rearrangement uses TRBV13 and TRBJ2-7; a possible D gene is TRBD2 (5 bases). The specimen was PBMCs. CDR3 sequence: CASSLVGGEQYF. Here the CDR3 DNA reads TGTGCCAGCAGCTTAGTTGGAGGCGAGCAGTACTTC.